This T cell receptor (beta chain) was recorded in a study of CD8 T cells in ankylosing spondylitis. CDR3 length equals 14 residues. CDR1 and CDR2 (germline): MGHRA, YSYEKL. Unmatched junction bases numbered 6, after V lost 4 bases and J lost 5 bases. Molecular-barcoded quantitative 5'-RACE produced these TCR beta libraries. In TCRdb, the 5' RACE reads were re-called with MiXCR into one record per CDR3 protein. The sample has tens of thousands of distinct CDR3 sequences, 10% to 13% seen once. This clonotype has a handful of counts. Its antigen is as yet unknown. Study results and limitations: Disease-linked clones proved CD8+ and comparatively uncommon in peripheral blood. Disease-associated clones were reportedly significantly overrepresented in matched ankylosing spondylitis synovial fluid. Prior literature has documented some motif variants in synovial fluid and blood from reactive arthritis.

Sequencing was performed on blood, either unsorted or a sorted T cell fraction (not recorded which). The source is a male donor with ankylosing spondylitis or in good health (not recorded which). The chain is built from TRBV4-1 and TRBJ2-5, with TRBD2 matching 8 bases. The CDR3 nucleotides are TGCGCCAGCAGCCCCAGCGGGAGACGCGAGACCCAGTACTTC. Its translation: CASSPSGRRETQYF.